The clone carrying this T cell receptor (beta chain) came up many times. Its antigen remains unknown. Quantitative 5'-RACE was performed with molecular barcodes, and it yielded the TCR beta libraries. TCRdb called the 5' RACE reads again in MiXCR, with one record for every CDR3 protein. The sample lists some 240,000 distinct CDR3 sequences; more than 5.5% were seen once. The data are from a study of CD8 T cells in ankylosing spondylitis. Notes on the study in general: A CD8+ phenotype characterized the disease-linked clones, which were relatively rare in peripheral blood. Eight highly homologous variants formed a TCR beta motif that appeared characteristic of ankylosing spondylitis blood. It was reported that disease-linked clones were significantly enriched in matched ankylosing spondylitis synovial fluid.

CDR3 length: 14 residues. The germline V and J ends were trimmed by 6 bases and 5 bases, with 17 bases remaining between them. Per the germline V gene, CDR1 is MNHEY and CDR2 is SMNVEV (reference sequence). The sequenced sample consisted of blood, either unsorted or a sorted T cell fraction (not recorded which). The chain has TRBV27 and TRBJ2-7; perhaps TRBD2 as D (6 bases). The receptor comes from a male donor with ankylosing spondylitis. Written as DNA, the CDR3 is TGTGCCAGCAGGGGGTATAGCGGTCTCCACGAGCAGTACTTC. It is translated as CASRGYSGLHEQYF.